The 22 T cell receptor beta chains listed next were all sequenced from one sample in a study of cytomegalovirus exposure and HLA in healthy donors. The PCR employed 60 Vbeta primers together with 13 Jbeta primers. Some clones are missing from TCRdb's copy, which holds only in-frame ones; the method was immunoSEQ multiplex PCR. This repertoire shows 150,000 to 200,000 clones, about 73% found once; its top ten account for less than 15%. What was sequenced was PBMCs. The receptors derive from a woman between 45 and 65 years old in good health and CMV-seropositive.

The chain carries TRBV7-9 and TRBJ1-1; possibly TRBD1 for D (5 bases). The CDR3 loop spans 14 amino acids. The germline V and J ends were trimmed by 1 base and 6 bases, with 12 bases remaining between them. Per germline, CDR1 SEHNR and CDR2 FQNEAQ (reference sequence). The CDR3 DNA sequence: TGTGCCAGCAGCTTAGTGGGGCAGGGCGCTGAAGCTTTCTTT. Its protein is CASSLVGQGAEAFF. Using reference TRBV7-9 and TRBJ1-1 for the parts outside the CDR3, the full variable domain is DTGVSQNPRHKITKRGQNVTFRCDPISEHNRLYWYRQTLGQGPEFLTYFQNEAQLEKSRLLSDRFSAERPKGSFSTLEIQRTEQGDSAMYLCASSLVGQGAEAFFGQGTRLTVV.

This rearrangement joins TRBV29-1 to TRBJ1-4, with a tentative D call TRBD1 (6 bases). V was trimmed by 6 bases and J by 8 bases, leaving 13 bases between them. Germline loops: CDR1 SQVTM, CDR2 ANQGSEA. The CDR3 covers 12 residues. The CDR3 sequence: CSVGDRTEKLFF. The CDR3 DNA sequence: TGCAGCGTCGGCGACAGGACGGAAAAACTGTTTTTT.

This chain links TRBV27 with TRBJ2-1, with 8 bases aligning to TRBD2. J lost 7 bases, V lost 5 bases, and 7 bases had no gene match. The germline CDR1 and CDR2 sequences are MNHEY and SMNVEV (reference sequence). CDR3 size: 14 residues. As DNA, the CDR3 is TGTGCCAGCAGTAAGCAGCGGGGGATAAATGAGCAGTTCTTC. Its protein is CASSKQRGINEQFF.

This CDR3 is CASSFSVHGGNSPLHF. In DNA form, the CDR3 reads TGTGCCAGCAGTTTCTCGGTCCACGGGGGGAATTCACCCCTCCACTTT. This chain connects TRBV27 to TRBJ1-6, with D possibly matching TRBD1 (5 bases). Per germline, CDR1 MNHEY and CDR2 SMNVEV (reference sequence). The ends were cut back, 3 bases at V and 7 bases at J, with 16 bases in the middle. This CDR3 is 16 amino acids long.

The V gene is TRBV27, the J gene TRBJ2-7; 7 nucleotides line up with TRBD2. V shed 6 bases, J shed 6 bases, and the junction held 8 bases outside the gene matches. Germline lookup yields CDR1 MNHEY and CDR2 SMNVEV (reference sequence). CDR3 length: 13 residues. In DNA, the CDR3 is TGTGCCAGCAGCAACCTTGGGGGGGGCGAGCAGTACTTC. This translates into CASSNLGGGEQYF.

The J gene is TRBJ2-3, the V gene TRBV5-1, with 10 bases fitting TRBD2. CDR1 and CDR2 (germline): SGHRS, YFSETQ. The V segment lost 4 bases and the J segment 0 bases; nucleotides outside the gene matches: 5. The CDR3 runs 16 residues. CDR3 sequence (DNA): TGCGCCAGCAGCCCTCAGACTAGCGGGAGCACAGATACGCAGTATTTT. Protein product: CASSPQTSGSTDTQYF.

This clone was detected once. The genes are TRBV7-9 and TRBJ1-5; 10 bases are shared with TRBD1. CDR3 length equals 18 residues. The V and J ends lost 5 bases and 2 bases, in that order; junction bases with no gene match: 12. Germline V gives CDR1 SEHNR, CDR2 FQNEAQ (reference sequence). DNA for the CDR3: TGTGCCAGCAGCGATACCGGGACAGGGGTCTCAGGCAATCAGCCCCAGCATTTT. Protein: CASSDTGTGVSGNQPQHF.

The chain has TRBV28 and TRBJ2-4; 10 bases map to TRBD2. V dropped 1 base and J dropped 4; count of bases not matched to a gene: 4. Germline CDR1 MDHEN, CDR2 SYDVKM. This CDR3 is 16 amino acids long. The CDR3 DNA sequence: TGTGCCAGCAGTTTATCCGCTAGCGGGGGTAAAAACATTCAGTACTTC. Its protein product is CASSLSASGGKNIQYF.

The chain joins TRBV5-1 to TRBJ1-2; 8 bases fit TRBD1. Germline V gene data show CDR1 as SGHRS and CDR2 as YFSETQ. The junction had 2 bases not matched to a gene; V was cut back by 4 bases and J by 3 bases. The CDR3 loop spans 13 amino acids. The CDR3 DNA reads TGCGCCAGCAGCCCGGGACAGGACTATGGCTACACCTTC. Protein: CASSPGQDYGYTF.

The J gene is TRBJ1-3, the V gene TRBV14; no clear D. There are 15 residues in the CDR3. Germline assignment: CDR1 SGHDN and CDR2 FVKESK. V was clipped by 3 bases and J by 0 bases, with 9 bases between them. The CDR3 loop is CASSHRGGSGNTIYF. The CDR3 nucleotides are TGTGCCAGCAGCCACCGGGGAGGCTCTGGAAACACCATATATTTT.

This rearrangement joins TRBV7-6 to TRBJ2-7, with TRBD1 matching 8 bases. Germline CDR1 SGHVS, CDR2 FNYEAQ. V was clipped by 3 bases and J by 7 bases; unmatched bases: 5. This CDR3 spans 13 amino acids. The CDR3 reads CASSLDRAREQYF. In nucleotides, the CDR3 is TGTGCCAGCAGCTTGGACAGGGCGAGGGAGCAGTACTTC.

The chain links TRBV9 to TRBJ2-2, with TRBD1 as a possible D gene (6 bases). Germline-derived CDR1 and CDR2 are SGDLS and YYNGEE. The CDR3 extends over 18 amino acids. V shed 0 bases and J shed 4 bases, with 19 bases lying between them. Here the CDR3 DNA reads TGTGCCAGCAGCGTAGCGATCTGGACAGAGTCGGGCACCGGGGAGCTGTTTTTT. It translates to CASSVAIWTESGTGELFF.

The sample holds a few counts of this clone. The genes are TRBV5-3 and TRBJ2-2, with 10 bases identical to TRBD1. TRBV5-3 counts as an open reading frame of uncertain function. The CDR3 is made up of 17 amino acids. V lost 3 bases and J lost 0; bases outside the gene matches: 5. CDR3 region: CARSWTGGRPNTGELFF. CDR3 nucleotides: TGTGCCAGAAGCTGGACAGGGGGACGTCCGAACACCGGGGAGCTGTTTTTT.

The chain employs TRBV10-3 and TRBJ1-1; D is uncertain. V lost 3 bases, J lost 7 bases, and 9 bases lay in between. This CDR3 comprises 12 residues. Germline V lookup: CDR1 ENHRY, CDR2 SYGVKD. The CDR3 reads CAISDLGSEAFF. The CDR3 DNA reads as TGTGCCATCAGTGACCTAGGGAGTGAAGCTTTCTTT.

The V gene is TRBV4-1, the J gene TRBJ2-2, with 8 bases matching TRBD2. The J segment lost 4 bases and the V segment lost 3 bases, leaving 10 bases of the junction unmatched. The CDR3 consists of 17 residues. Germline V lookup: CDR1 MGHRA, CDR2 YSYEKL. CDR3 in DNA: TGCGCCAGCAGCCATGGGGCCGGGACTAGGATCACCGGGGAGCTGTTTTTT. It yields the protein CASSHGAGTRITGELFF.

This clone was seen just once. CDR3 sequence (DNA): TGTGCCAGCAACACCGACAGGGAAGAGACCCAGTACTTC. Translation: CASNTDREETQYF. The genes are TRBV7-9 and TRBJ2-5, with 7 positions matching TRBD1. CDR1 is SEHNR and CDR2 is FQNEAQ in the germline V gene (reference sequence). This CDR3 contains 13 residues. V lost 7 bases to trimming and J lost 3 bases; unmatched junction nucleotides: 5.

The chain recombines TRBV6-1 with TRBJ1-5; TRBD1 might be the D (6 bases). This CDR3 has 15 amino acids. V was clipped by 7 bases and J by 4 bases, with 17 bases between them. The germline CDR1 and CDR2 sequences are MNHNS and SASEGT. This CDR3 reads CASTPRGGGNQPQHF. The CDR3 DNA sequence: TGTGCCAGCACCCCCAGGGGAGGGGGGAATCAGCCCCAGCATTTT.

This chain links TRBV5-1 with TRBJ2-5, with D possibly being TRBD2 (5 bases). Trimming removed 0 bases at V and 7 bases at J, with 10 bases between. The germline V gene has CDR1 SGHRS and CDR2 YFSETQ. The CDR3 totals 13 residues. The CDR3 nucleotides read TGCGCCAGCAGCTTGGACGGGGTAGGGACCCAGTACTTC. Translated: CASSLDGVGTQYF.

J is TRBJ1-2 and V is TRBV18; a weak D match, TRBD1 (5 bases). Germline assignment: CDR1 KGHSH and CDR2 LQKENI. The length of the CDR3 is 16 residues. V was cut by 3 bases and J by 4 bases, with 18 bases left in between. CDR3 sequence (DNA): TGTGCCAGCTCACCCCAACGGGGGGAAGAGGGCTATGGCTACACCTTC. Translation gives CASSPQRGEEGYGYTF.

The rearrangement uses TRBV4-1 and TRBJ1-5; D call uncertain. Germline V gene sequence: CDR1 MGHRA, CDR2 YSYEKL. V was trimmed by 4 bases and J by 1 base, leaving 11 bases between them. The CDR3 extends over 15 amino acids. The CDR3 nucleotides read TGCGCCAGCAGCCCTAGAGAGGCAAGCAATCAGCCCCAGCATTTT. Protein sequence: CASSPREASNQPQHF.

The chain has TRBV5-1 and TRBJ2-3; TRBD2 matches 7 bases. Trimming cost V 0 bases and J 1 base; bases outside gene matches: 5. CDR3 length: 16 amino acids. Germline V CDR1 and CDR2: SGHRS, YFSETQ. CDR3: CASSLGDYSRTDTQYF. The DNA of the CDR3 is TGCGCCAGCAGCTTGGGGGACTACTCGCGCACAGATACGCAGTATTTT.

V and J are TRBV9 and TRBJ1-2, with 10 positions matching TRBD1. The CDR3 sequence is 19 residues long. The trim removed 3 bases at V and 0 bases at J, leaving 14 bases unmatched. Per the germline V gene, CDR1 is SGDLS and CDR2 is YYNGEE. The CDR3 protein is CASSGYEYGTGETNYGYTF. The CDR3 region has the DNA TGTGCCAGCAGCGGATACGAATACGGGACAGGGGAAACTAACTATGGCTACACCTTC.